The next 4 T cell receptor beta chains were all read from a single sample in a study of metastatic and nonmetastatic thyroid tumors (TCRdb year 2020). No patient had received any treatment before thyroid surgery. Library preparation used PCR. The data were produced on an Illumina HiSeq 4000. TCRdb itself trimmed the public reads at Q25 with fastp, ran MiXCR and retained productive beta chains. The sample contains around 89,000 clones, about 15% of them found a single time. Roughly 4% of the sample rests with the top ten. The sample comprised blood. These receptor sequences come from a female donor with papillary thyroid cancer or a benign thyroid nodule (not recorded which). Some clones in this sample may be carry-over from other donors' samples.

This clone was found many times. The genes are TRBV4-2 and TRBJ2-7; D is possibly TRBD1 or TRBD2 (5 bases each). Germline CDR1 and CDR2: LGHNA and YNFKEQ. The ends were cut back, 0 bases at V and 2 bases at J, with 11 bases in the middle. The length of the CDR3 is 15 residues. In DNA form, the CDR3 reads TGTGCCAGCAGCCAAGAGGTGGTGGGGGCCTACGAGCAGTACTTC. This codes for CASSQEVVGAYEQYF.

This clone came up many times. The identical CDR3 is also encoded by other nucleotide sequences in the sample. V usage is TRBV20-1 and J usage is TRBJ2-5, with TRBD1 matching over 8 bases. The V gene end was trimmed by 3 bases and the J gene end by 1 base; junction bases not matched to a gene: 7. This CDR3 comprises 15 residues. Germline CDR1 is DFQATT and CDR2 is SNEGSKA (reference sequence). The CDR3 region has the DNA TGCAGTGCTAGCACATTCAGGGGGCGCCAAGAGACCCAGTACTTC. Translation gives CSASTFRGRQETQYF.

This clone has ten or more counts. Additional DNA sequences in this sample encode the identical CDR3. The genes are TRBV29-1 and TRBJ1-1; D is ambiguous. Trimming cost V 7 bases and J 0 bases, with 12 bases left between them. The CDR3 contains 13 residues. From germline, CDR1 is SQVTM and CDR2 ANQGSEA. CDR3 amino acids: CSAAEQMNTEAFF. CDR3 in DNA: TGCAGCGCCGCGGAACAAATGAACACTGAAGCTTTCTTT.

This clone was recorded at least ten times. The same CDR3 can be traced to other DNA sequences in this sample. The rearrangement uses TRBV7-2 and TRBJ2-5, with TRBD2 matching 7 bases. Germline lookup yields CDR1 SGHTA and CDR2 FQGNSA. This CDR3 comprises 14 residues. V was clipped by 5 bases and J by 1 base; unmatched bases: 4. CDR3 residues: CASSLTGGQETQYF. The CDR3 DNA reads as TGTGCCAGCAGCCTAACGGGGGGCCAAGAGACCCAGTACTTC. Together with reference TRBV7-2 and TRBJ2-5, the CDR3 gives the full variable domain: GAGVSQSPSNKVTEKGKDVELRCDPISGHTALYWYRQSLGQGLEFLIYFQGNSAPDKSGLPSDRFSAERTGGSVSTLTIQRTQQEDSAVYLCASSLTGGQETQYFGPGTRLLVL.